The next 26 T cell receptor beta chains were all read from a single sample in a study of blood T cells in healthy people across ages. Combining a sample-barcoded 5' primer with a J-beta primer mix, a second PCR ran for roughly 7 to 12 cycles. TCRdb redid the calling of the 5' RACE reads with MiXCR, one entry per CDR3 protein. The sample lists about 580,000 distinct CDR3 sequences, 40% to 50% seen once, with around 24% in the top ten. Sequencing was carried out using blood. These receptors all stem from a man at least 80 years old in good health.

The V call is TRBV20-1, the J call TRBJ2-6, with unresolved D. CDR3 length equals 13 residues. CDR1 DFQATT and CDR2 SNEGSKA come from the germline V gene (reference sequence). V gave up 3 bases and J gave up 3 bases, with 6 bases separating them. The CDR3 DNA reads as TGCAGTGCTAGTGCCGGTGGGGCCAACGTCCTGACTTTC. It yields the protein CSASAGGANVLTF.

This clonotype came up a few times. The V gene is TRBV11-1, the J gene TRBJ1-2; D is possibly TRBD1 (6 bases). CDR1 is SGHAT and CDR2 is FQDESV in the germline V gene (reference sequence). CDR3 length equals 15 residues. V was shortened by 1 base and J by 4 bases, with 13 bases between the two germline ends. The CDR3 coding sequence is TGTGCCAGCAGCTTAGGGGACACCAACATCTATGGCTACACCTTC. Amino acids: CASSLGDTNIYGYTF.

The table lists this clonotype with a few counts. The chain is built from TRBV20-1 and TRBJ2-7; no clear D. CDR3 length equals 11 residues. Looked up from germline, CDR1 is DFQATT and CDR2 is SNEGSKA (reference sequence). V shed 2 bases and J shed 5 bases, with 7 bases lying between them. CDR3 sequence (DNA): TGCAGTGCTAGACCAACCCACGAGCAGTACTTC. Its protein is CSARPTHEQYF.

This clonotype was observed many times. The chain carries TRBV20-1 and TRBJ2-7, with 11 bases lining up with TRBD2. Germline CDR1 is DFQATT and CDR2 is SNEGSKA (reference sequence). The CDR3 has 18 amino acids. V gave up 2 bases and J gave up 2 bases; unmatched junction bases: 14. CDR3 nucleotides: TGCAGTGCTAGACCAAAGCCGGGACTAGCGGAAAATGCCTACGAGCAGTACTTC. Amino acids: CSARPKPGLAENAYEQYF.

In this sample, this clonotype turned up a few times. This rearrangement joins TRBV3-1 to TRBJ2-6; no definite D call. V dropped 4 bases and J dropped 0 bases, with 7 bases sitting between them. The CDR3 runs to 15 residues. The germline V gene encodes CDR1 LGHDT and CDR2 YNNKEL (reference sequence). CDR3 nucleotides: TGTGCCAGCAGCCCCAGGACCTCTGGGGCCAACGTCCTGACTTTC. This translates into CASSPRTSGANVLTF.

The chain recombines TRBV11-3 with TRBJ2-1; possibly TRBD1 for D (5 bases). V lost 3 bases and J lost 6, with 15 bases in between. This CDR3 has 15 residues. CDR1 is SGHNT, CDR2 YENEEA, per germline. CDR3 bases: TGTGCCAGCAGCTTGGGGCAGGCTGTTCGCAATGAGCAGTTCTTC. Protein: CASSLGQAVRNEQFF.

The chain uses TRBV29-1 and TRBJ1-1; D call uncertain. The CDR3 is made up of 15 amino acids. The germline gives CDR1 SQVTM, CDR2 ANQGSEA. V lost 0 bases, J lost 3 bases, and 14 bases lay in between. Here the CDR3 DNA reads TGCAGCGTTGAAGAATTTGTGGGATACGACACTGAAGCTTTCTTT. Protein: CSVEEFVGYDTEAFF.

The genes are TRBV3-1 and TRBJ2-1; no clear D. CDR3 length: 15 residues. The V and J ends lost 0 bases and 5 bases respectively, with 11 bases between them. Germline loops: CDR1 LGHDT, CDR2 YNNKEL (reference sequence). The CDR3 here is CASSQDGALHNEQFF. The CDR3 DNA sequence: TGTGCCAGCAGCCAAGATGGAGCGTTACACAATGAGCAGTTCTTC.

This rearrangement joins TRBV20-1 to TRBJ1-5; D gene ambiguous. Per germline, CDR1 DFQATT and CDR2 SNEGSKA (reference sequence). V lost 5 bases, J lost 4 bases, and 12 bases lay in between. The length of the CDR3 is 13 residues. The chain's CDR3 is CSASRAVNQPQHF. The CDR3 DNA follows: TGCAGTGCTTCCCGGGCCGTTAATCAGCCCCAGCATTTT.

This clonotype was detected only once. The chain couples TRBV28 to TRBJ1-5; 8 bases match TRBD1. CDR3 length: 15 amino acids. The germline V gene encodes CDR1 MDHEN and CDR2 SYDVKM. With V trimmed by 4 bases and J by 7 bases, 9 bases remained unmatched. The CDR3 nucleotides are TGTGCCAGCAGTTCAGGACAGGGTTCGAGGCAGCCCCAGCATTTT. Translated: CASSSGQGSRQPQHF.

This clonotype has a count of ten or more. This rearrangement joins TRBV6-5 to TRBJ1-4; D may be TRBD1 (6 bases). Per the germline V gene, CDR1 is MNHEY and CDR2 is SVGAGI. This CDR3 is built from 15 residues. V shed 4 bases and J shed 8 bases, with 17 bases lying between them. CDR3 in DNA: TGTGCCAGCAGTTCCGGAGGGGGAGGGTCGGAAAAACTGTTTTTT. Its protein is CASSSGGGGSEKLFF.

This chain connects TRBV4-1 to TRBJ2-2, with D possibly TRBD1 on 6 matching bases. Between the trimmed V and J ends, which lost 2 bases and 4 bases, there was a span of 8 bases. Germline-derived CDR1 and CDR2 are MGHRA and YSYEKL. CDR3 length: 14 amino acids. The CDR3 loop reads CASSQTQGTGELFF. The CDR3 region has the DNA TGCGCCAGCAGCCAAACACAGGGCACCGGGGAGCTGTTTTTT.

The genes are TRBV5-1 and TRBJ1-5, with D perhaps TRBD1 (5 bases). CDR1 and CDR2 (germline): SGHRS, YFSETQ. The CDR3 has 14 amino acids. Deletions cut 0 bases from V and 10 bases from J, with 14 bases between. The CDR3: CASSLGSFQGPQHF. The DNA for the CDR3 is TGCGCCAGCAGCTTGGGTTCCTTTCAGGGACCCCAGCATTTT.

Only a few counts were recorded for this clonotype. The CDR3 nucleotides read TGCAGTGCTTCTACCGGGACACATGCTTACGAGCAGTACTTC. This gives the protein CSASTGTHAYEQYF. The chain links TRBV20-1 to TRBJ2-7; perhaps TRBD1 as D (6 bases). The CDR3 sequence is 14 residues long. Germline values: CDR1 DFQATT, CDR2 SNEGSKA (reference sequence). V was clipped by 5 bases and J by 4 bases, with 18 bases between them.

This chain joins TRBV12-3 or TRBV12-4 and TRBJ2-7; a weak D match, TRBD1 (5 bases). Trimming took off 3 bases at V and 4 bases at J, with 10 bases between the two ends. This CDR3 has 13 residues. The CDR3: CASSFQKGYEQYF. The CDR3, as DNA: TGTGCCAGCAGTTTTCAAAAGGGGTACGAGCAGTACTTC.

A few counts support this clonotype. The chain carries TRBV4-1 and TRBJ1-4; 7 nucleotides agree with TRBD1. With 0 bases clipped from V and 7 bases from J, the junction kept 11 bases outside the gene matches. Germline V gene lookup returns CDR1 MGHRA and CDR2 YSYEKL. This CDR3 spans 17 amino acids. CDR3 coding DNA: TGCGCCAGCAGCCAAGATCTCCAATTACAGGGGAGTGAAAAACTGTTTTTT. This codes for CASSQDLQLQGSEKLFF.

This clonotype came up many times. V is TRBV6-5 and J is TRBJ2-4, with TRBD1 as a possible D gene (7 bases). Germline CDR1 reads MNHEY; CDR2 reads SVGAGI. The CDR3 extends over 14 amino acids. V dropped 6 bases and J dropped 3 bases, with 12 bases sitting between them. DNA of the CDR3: TGTGCCAGCAGCGCGGGACAGAACAAAAACATTCAGTACTTC. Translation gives CASSAGQNKNIQYF.

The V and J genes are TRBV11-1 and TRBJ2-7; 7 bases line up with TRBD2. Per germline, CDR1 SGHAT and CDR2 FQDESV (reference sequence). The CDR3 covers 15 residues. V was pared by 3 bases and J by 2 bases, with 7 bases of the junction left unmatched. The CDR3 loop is CASSFGASGAYEQYF. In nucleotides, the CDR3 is TGTGCCAGCAGCTTCGGGGCTAGCGGCGCCTACGAGCAGTACTTC. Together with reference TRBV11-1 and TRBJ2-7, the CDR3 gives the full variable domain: EAEVAQSPRYKITEKSQAVAFWCDPISGHATLYWYRQILGQGPELLVQFQDESVVDDSQLPKDRFSAERLKGVDSTLKIQPAELGDSAMYLCASSFGASGAYEQYFGPGTRLTVT.

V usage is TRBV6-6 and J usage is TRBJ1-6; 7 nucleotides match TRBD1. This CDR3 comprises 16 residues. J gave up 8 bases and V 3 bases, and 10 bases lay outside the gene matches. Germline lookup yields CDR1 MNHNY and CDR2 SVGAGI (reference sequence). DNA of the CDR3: TGTGCCAGCAGTTATTCTGGTGCGACAGGGCATTCACCCCTCCACTTT. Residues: CASSYSGATGHSPLHF.

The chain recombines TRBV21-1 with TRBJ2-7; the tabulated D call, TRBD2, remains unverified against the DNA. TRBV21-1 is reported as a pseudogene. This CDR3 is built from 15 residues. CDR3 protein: CASGDWTSGDNEQYF. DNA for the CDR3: TGTGCCAGCGGTGACTGGACTAGCGGAGACAATGAGCAGTACTTC.

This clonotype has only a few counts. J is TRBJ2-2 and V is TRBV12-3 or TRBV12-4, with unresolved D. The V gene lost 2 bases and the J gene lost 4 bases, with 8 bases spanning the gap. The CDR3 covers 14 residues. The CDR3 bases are TGTGCCAGCAGTTTAAACAGTATCACCGGGGAGCTGTTTTTT. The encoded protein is CASSLNSITGELFF.

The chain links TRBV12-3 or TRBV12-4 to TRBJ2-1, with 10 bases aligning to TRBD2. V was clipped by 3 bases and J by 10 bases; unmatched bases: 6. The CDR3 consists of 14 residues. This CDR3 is CASSLSGGANEQFF. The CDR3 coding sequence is TGTGCCAGCAGTTTGAGCGGGGGGGCCAACGAGCAGTTCTTC.

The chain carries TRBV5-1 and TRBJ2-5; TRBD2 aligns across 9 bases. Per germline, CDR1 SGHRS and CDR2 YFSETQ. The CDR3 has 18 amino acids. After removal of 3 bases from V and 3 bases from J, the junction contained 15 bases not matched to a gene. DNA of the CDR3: TGCGCCAGCAGCTCGTCACCGAAGACTAGCGGAAGGAAAGAGACCCAGTACTTC. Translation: CASSSSPKTSGRKETQYF.

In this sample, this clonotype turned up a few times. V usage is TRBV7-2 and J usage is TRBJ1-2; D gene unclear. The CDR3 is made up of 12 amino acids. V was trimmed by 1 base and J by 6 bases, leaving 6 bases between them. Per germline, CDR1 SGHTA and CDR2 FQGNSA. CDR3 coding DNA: TGTGCCAGCAGCTTAGTCTGGGATGGCTACACCTTC. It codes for CASSLVWDGYTF.

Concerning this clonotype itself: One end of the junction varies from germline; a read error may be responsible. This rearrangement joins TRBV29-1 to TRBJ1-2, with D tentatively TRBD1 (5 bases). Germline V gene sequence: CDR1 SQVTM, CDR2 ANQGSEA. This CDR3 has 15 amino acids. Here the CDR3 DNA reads TGCAGCACCGAAGGGGTGCCCGATCTTAACGATGGCTACACCTTC. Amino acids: CSTEGVPDLNDGYTF.

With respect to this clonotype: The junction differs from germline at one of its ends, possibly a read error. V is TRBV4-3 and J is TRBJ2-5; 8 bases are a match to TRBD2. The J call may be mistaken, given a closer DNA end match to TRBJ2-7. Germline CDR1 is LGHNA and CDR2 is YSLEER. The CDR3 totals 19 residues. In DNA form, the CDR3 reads TGCGTCAGCAGCCAAGGCCTCTCCGGGGGGGCTACCAACTCCTACGAGCAGTACTTC. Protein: CVSSQGLSGGATNSYEQYF.